This TCR beta chain was recovered during a study of blood T cells in healthy people across ages. Study results and caveats: The fall in TCR beta diversity per million T cells was roughly linear with age.

The CDR3 consists of 13 residues. V was trimmed by 7 bases and J by 2 bases, leaving 10 bases between them. Germline values: CDR1 MNHNY, CDR2 SVGAGI (reference sequence). Worth noting for this clonotype: Its specificity is not known.

Every sample gave at least 5.5 micrograms of total RNA when it was extracted. Together with a sample-barcoded 5' primer, a J-beta primer mix was included in a second PCR lasting roughly 6 to 12 cycles. TCRdb re-derived calls from the 5' RACE reads in MiXCR, one entry per CDR3 protein. This sample carries fewer than 1,000,000 distinct CDR3 sequences, 35% to 60% of them seen once, and the ten largest clones take 15% to 20%. The chain combines TRBV6-6 with TRBJ2-3, with D possibly called TRBD1 or TRBD2 (6 bases each). This sequence was found in a man older than 75 in good health. Sequencing input: blood. This chain's CDR3 is CASTWGATDTQYF. In DNA, the CDR3 is TGTGCCAGCACCTGGGGGGCCACAGATACGCAGTATTTT.